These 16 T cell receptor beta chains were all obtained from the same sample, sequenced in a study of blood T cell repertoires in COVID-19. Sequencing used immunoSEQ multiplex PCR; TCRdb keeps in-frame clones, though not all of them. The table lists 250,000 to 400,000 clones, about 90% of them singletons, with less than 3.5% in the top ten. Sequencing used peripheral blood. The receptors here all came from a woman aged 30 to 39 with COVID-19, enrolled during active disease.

The CDR3 sequence: CASSFLAGSGQETQYF. The CDR3 DNA follows: TGTGCCAGCAGCTTCCTAGCGGGATCGGGCCAAGAGACCCAGTACTTC. The chain links TRBV5-6 to TRBJ2-5, with 9 bases matching TRBD2. The CDR3 sequence is 16 residues long. Germline CDR1 reads SGHDT; CDR2 reads YYEEEE. The junction had 6 bases not matched to a gene; V was cut back by 2 bases and J by 1 base.

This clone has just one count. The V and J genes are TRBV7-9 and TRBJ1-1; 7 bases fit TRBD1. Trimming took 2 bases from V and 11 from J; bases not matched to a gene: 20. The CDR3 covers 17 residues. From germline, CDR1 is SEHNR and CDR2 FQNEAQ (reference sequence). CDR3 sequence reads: CASSLILGTVATNGAFF. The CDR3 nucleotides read TGTGCCAGCAGCTTAATACTCGGGACAGTGGCAACAAACGGCGCTTTCTTT.

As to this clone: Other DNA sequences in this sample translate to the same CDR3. The CDR3 DNA is TGTGCCAGCAGCCAATCGCCGGGAAATCAGCCCCAGCATTTT. This sequence encodes CASSQSPGNQPQHF. The chain uses TRBV16 and TRBJ1-5; D not certain. CDR1 and CDR2 (germline): KGHSY, FQNENV. The V gene lost 0 bases and the J gene lost 4 bases, with 7 bases spanning the gap. This CDR3 region has 14 residues. The variable domain in full, completed from reference TRBV16 and TRBJ1-5, reads GEEVAQTPKHLVRGEGQKAKLYCAPIKGHSYVFWYQQVLKNEFKFLISFQNENVFDETGMPKERFSAKCLPNSPCSLEIQATKLEDSAVYFCASSQSPGNQPQHFGDGTRLSIL.

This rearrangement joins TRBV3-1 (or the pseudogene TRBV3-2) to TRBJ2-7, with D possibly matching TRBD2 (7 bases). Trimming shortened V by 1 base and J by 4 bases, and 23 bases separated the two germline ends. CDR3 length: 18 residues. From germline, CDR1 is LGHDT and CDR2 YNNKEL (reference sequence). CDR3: CASSQGPIGGGPHYEQYF. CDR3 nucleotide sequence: TGTGCCAGCAGCCAAGGTCCCATTGGGGGGGGCCCTCATTACGAGCAGTACTTC.

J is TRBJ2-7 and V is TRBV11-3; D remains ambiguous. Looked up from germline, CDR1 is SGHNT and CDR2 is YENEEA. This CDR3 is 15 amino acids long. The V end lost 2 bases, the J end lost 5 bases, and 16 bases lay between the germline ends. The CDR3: CASSLHGGLINEQYF. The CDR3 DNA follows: TGTGCCAGCAGCTTACATGGCGGTTTAATTAACGAGCAGTACTTC. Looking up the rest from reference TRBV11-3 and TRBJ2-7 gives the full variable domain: EAGVVQSPRYKIIEKKQPVAFWCNPISGHNTLYWYLQNLGQGPELLIRYENEEAVDDSQLPKDRFSAERLKGVDSTLKIQPAELGDSAVYLCASSLHGGLINEQYFGPGTRLTVT.

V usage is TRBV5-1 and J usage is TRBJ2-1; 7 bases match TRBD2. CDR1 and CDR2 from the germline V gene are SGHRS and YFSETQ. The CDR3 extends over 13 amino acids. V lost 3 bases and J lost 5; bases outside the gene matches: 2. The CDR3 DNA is TGCGCCAGCAGCTCGAGCGGGAACAATGAGCAGTTCTTC. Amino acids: CASSSSGNNEQFF.

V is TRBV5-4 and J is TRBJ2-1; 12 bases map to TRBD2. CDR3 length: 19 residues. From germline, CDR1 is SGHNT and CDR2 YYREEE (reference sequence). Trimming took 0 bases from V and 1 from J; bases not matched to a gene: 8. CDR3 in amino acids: CASSLATSGRPRSYNEQFF. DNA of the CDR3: TGTGCCAGCAGCTTGGCAACTAGCGGGAGGCCCCGGTCCTACAATGAGCAGTTCTTC.

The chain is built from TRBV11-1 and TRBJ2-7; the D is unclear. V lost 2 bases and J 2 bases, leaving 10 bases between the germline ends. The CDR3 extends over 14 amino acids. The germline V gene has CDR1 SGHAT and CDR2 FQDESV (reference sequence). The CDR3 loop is CASSLTNLAYEQYF. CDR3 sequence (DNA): TGTGCCAGCAGCTTAACTAACCTGGCCTACGAGCAGTACTTC.

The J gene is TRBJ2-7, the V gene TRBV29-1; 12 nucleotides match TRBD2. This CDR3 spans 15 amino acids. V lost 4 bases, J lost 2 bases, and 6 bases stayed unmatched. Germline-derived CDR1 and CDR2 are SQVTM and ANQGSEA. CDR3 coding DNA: TGCAGCGTTGTAAGCTGGACTAGCGGGACCTACGAGCAGTACTTC. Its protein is CSVVSWTSGTYEQYF.

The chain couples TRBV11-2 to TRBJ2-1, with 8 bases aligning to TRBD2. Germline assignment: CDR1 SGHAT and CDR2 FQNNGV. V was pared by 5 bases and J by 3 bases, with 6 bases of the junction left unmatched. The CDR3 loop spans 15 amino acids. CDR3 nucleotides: TGTGCCAGCAGCATCGGAGCGGGAGACTACAATGAGCAGTTCTTC. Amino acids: CASSIGAGDYNEQFF.

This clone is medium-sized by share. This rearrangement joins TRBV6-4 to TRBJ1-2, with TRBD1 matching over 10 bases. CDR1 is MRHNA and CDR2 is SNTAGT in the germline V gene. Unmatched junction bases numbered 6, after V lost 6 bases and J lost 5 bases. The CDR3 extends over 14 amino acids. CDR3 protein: CASSPGQGGYGYTF. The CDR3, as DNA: TGTGCCAGCAGCCCTGGACAGGGGGGGTATGGCTACACCTTC.

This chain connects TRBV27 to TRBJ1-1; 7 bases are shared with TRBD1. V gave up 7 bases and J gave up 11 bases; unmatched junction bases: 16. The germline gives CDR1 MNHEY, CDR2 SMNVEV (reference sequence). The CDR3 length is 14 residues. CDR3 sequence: CASTPQSGGRRAFF. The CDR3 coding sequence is TGTGCCAGCACCCCACAGTCAGGGGGTAGGAGGGCTTTCTTT.

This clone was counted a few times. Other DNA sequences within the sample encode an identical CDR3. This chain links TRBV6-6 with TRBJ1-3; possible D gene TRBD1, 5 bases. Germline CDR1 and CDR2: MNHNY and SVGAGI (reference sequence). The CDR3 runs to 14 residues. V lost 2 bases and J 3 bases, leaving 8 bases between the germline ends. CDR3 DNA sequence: TGTGCCAGCAGTTACGGGCAGGGTGGAAACACCATATATTTT. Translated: CASSYGQGGNTIYF.

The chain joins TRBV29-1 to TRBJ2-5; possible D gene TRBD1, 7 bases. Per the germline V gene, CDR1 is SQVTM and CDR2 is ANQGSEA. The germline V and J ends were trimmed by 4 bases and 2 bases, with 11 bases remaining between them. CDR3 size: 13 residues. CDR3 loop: CSVGQGGQETQYF. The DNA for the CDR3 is TGCAGCGTTGGCCAGGGGGGACAAGAGACCCAGTACTTC.

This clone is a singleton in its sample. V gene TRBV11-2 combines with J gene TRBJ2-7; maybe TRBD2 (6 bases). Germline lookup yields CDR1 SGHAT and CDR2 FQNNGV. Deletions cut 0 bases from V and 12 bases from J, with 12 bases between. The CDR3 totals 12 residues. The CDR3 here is CASSLEGGTTYF. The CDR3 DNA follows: TGTGCCAGCAGCTTAGAAGGCGGGACCACGTACTTC.

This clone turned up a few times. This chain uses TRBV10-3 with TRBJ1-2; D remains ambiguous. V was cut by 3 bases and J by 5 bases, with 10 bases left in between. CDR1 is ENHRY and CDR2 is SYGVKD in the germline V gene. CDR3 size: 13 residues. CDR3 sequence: CAISDGGGYGYTF. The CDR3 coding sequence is TGTGCCATCAGTGATGGAGGCGGGTATGGCTACACCTTC.